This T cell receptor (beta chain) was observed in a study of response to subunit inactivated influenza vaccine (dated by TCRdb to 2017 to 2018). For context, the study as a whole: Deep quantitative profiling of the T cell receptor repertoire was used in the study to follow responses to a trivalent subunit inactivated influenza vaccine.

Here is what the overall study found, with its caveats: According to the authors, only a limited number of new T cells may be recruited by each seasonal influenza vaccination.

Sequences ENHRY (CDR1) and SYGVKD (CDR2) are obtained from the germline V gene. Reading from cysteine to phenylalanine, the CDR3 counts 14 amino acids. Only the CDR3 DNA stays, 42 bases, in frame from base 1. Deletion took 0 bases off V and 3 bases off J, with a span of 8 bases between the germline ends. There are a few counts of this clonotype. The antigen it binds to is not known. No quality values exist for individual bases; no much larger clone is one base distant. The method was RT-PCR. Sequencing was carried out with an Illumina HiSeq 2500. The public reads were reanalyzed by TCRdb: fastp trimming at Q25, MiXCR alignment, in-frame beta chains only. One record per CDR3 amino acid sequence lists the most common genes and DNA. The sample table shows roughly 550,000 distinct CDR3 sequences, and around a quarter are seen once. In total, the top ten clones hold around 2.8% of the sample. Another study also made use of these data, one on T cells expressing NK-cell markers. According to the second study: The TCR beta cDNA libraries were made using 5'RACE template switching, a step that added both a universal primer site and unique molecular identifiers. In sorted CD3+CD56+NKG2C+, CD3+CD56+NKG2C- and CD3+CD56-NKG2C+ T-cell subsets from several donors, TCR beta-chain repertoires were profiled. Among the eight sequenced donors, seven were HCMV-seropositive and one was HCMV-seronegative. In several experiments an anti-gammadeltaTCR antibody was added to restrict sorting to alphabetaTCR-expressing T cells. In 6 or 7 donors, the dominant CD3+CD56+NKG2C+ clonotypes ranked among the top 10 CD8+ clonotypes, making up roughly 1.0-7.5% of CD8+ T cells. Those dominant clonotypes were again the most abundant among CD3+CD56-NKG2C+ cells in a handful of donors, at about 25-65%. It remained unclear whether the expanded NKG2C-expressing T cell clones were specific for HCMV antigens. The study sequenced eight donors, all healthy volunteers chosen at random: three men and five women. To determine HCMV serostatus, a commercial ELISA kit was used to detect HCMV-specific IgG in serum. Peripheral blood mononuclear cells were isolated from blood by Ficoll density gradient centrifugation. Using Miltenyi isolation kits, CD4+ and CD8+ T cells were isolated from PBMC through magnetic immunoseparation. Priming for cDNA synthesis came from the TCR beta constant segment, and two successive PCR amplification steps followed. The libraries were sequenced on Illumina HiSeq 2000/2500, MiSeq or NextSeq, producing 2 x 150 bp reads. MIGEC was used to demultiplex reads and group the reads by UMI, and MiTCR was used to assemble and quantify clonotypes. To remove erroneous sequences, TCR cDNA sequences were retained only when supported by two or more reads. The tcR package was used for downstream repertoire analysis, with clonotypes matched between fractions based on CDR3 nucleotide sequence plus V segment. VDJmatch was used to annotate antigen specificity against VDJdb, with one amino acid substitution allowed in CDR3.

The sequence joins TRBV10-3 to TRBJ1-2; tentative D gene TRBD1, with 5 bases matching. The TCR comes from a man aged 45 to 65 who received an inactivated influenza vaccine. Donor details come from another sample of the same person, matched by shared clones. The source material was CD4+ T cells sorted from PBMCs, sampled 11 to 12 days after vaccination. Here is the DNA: TGTGCCATCAGTGAGTCGACAGCCCACTATGGCTACACCTTC. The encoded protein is CAISESTAHYGYTF.